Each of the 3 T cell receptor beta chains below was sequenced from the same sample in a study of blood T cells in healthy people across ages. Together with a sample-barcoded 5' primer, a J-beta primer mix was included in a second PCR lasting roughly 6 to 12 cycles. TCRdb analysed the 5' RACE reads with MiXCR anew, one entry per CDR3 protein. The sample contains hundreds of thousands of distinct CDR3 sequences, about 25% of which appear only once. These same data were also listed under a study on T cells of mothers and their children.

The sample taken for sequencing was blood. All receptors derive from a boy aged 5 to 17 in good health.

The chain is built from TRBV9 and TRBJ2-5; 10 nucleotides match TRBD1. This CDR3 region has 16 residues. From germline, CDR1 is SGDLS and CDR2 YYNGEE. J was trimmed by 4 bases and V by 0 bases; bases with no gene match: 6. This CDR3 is CASSVGPTGGLETQYF. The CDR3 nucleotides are TGTGCCAGCAGCGTAGGACCGACAGGGGGCTTAGAGACCCAGTACTTC.

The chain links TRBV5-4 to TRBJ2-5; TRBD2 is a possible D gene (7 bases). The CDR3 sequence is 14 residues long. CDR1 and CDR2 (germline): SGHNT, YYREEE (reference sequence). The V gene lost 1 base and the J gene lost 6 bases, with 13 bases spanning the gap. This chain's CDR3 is CASSLIGGPKTQYF. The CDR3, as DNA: TGTGCCAGCAGCTTGATCGGGGGGCCGAAGACCCAGTACTTC.

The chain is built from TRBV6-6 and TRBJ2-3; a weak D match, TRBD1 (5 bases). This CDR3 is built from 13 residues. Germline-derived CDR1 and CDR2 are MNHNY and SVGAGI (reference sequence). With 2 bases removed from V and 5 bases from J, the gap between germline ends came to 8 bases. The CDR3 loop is CASSYRGGDTQYF. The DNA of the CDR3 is TGTGCCAGCAGTTACAGGGGTGGAGATACGCAGTATTTT.